These 14 T cell receptor beta chains came from one sample sequenced in a study of blood T cell repertoires in COVID-19. Clones were read by immunoSEQ multiplex PCR, and TCRdb kept only the in-frame ones, dropping some. In the table there are about 180,000 clones, 88% of which are singletons. Sequenced material: PBMCs or T cells enriched from blood (not recorded which). Source of these receptors: a woman aged 18-29 years who had recovered from COVID-19.

This chain uses TRBV11-1 with TRBJ2-7; 9 bases are shared with TRBD2. Germline-derived CDR1 and CDR2 are SGHAT and FQDESV (reference sequence). The CDR3 is 16 amino acids. V shed 6 bases, J shed 1 base, and the junction held 10 bases outside the gene matches. CDR3 sequence reads: CASRPPTSGLSYEQYF. CDR3 DNA: TGTGCCAGCAGGCCTCCTACTAGCGGGTTATCCTACGAGCAGTACTTC. The full variable domain, rest sourced from reference TRBV11-1 and TRBJ2-7, is EAEVAQSPRYKITEKSQAVAFWCDPISGHATLYWYRQILGQGPELLVQFQDESVVDDSQLPKDRFSAERLKGVDSTLKIQPAELGDSAMYLCASRPPTSGLSYEQYFGPGTRLTVT.

V usage is TRBV2 and J usage is TRBJ2-2; D call uncertain. Between the trimmed V and J ends, which lost 3 bases and 6 bases, there was a span of 5 bases. The V gene's germline CDR1 is SNHLY and CDR2 FYNNEI. This CDR3 is built from 12 residues. CDR3 loop: CASSDGSGELFF. Written as DNA, the CDR3 is TGTGCCAGCAGTGACGGGTCCGGGGAGCTGTTTTTT.

The chain carries TRBV18 and TRBJ2-5; perhaps TRBD1 as D (5 bases). CDR3 length: 13 residues. CDR1 is KGHSH and CDR2 is LQKENI in the germline V gene. Trimming stripped 6 bases from V and 5 bases from J, with 13 bases between. The CDR3 bases are TGTGCCAGCTCCCCCACCCCAGGGGAGACCCAGTACTTC. Its translation: CASSPTPGETQYF.

This clone turned up a few times. The chain links TRBV28 to TRBJ1-5; possibly TRBD1 for D (5 bases). Between the trimmed V and J ends, which lost 5 bases and 4 bases, there was a span of 12 bases. Germline V gene lookup returns CDR1 MDHEN and CDR2 SYDVKM. The CDR3 spans 14 residues. DNA of the CDR3: TGTGCCAGCAGTCCCACGACAGAGAATCAGCCCCAGCATTTT. Translated: CASSPTTENQPQHF.

The CDR3 reads CASSTGQGDPYEQYF. The CDR3 nucleotides read TGTGCCAGCAGCACCGGACAGGGGGATCCCTACGAGCAGTACTTC. V usage is TRBV5-4 and J usage is TRBJ2-7; 10 positions agree with TRBD1. V shed 4 bases, J shed 2 bases, and the junction held 6 bases outside the gene matches. This CDR3 contains 15 residues. Germline loops: CDR1 SGHNT, CDR2 YYREEE (reference sequence).

The chain carries TRBV7-3 and TRBJ2-2; weak D call: TRBD2 (5 bases). The CDR3 runs to 13 residues. Trimming stripped 0 bases from V and 9 bases from J, with 8 bases between. CDR1 is SGHTA, CDR2 FQGTGA, per germline. CDR3 nucleotide sequence: TGTGCCAGCAGCTTAACGAGGGAGAGGGAGCTGTTTTTT. Its translation is CASSLTRERELFF.

A word on this clone: One end of the junction is discordant with germline, which a read error may explain. The chain carries TRBV7-7 and TRBJ2-5; D is unresolved. CDR1 SSHAT and CDR2 FNYEAQ come from the germline V gene (reference sequence). This CDR3 has 13 amino acids. The CDR3 loop reads CASSFRVEETQYF. CDR3 in DNA: TGTGCTAGCAGCTTCCGAGTAGAAGAGACCCAGTACTTC.

The rearrangement joins TRBV24-1 to TRBJ2-3, with 13 positions matching TRBD2. V dropped 2 bases and J dropped 3; count of bases not matched to a gene: 7. Germline CDR1 and CDR2: KGHDR and SFDVKD. CDR3 length equals 18 residues. CDR3 in DNA: TGTGCCACCAGTGATTCCGGACTAGCGGGGGCCATTACAGATACGCAGTATTTT. Its protein is CATSDSGLAGAITDTQYF.

This chain joins TRBV5-4 and TRBJ1-1, with D unclear. V lost 0 bases and J lost 2, with 11 bases in between. CDR1 is SGHNT and CDR2 is YYREEE in the germline V gene (reference sequence). CDR3 length: 15 amino acids. This chain's CDR3 is CASSLGPDSNTEAFF. Here the CDR3 DNA reads TGTGCCAGCAGCTTGGGCCCAGACTCAAACACTGAAGCTTTCTTT. The full variable domain, its missing parts supplied by reference TRBV5-4 and TRBJ1-1, is ETGVTQSPTHLIKTRGQQVTLRCSSQSGHNTVSWYQQALGQGPQFIFQYYREEENGRGNFPPRFSGLQFPNYSSELNVNALELDDSALYLCASSLGPDSNTEAFFGQGTRLTVV.

The rearrangement uses TRBV7-2 and TRBJ2-7; a possible D gene is TRBD2 (5 bases). Trimming pared 3 bases from V and 7 bases from J, leaving 16 bases between. The CDR3 is 14 amino acids. Germline assignment: CDR1 SGHTA and CDR2 FQGNSA. The DNA of the CDR3 is TGTGCCAGCAGCTTCGCTAGACAATCGGGGGAGCAGTACTTC. This codes for CASSFARQSGEQYF.

Concerning this clone itself: One junction end disagrees with the germline gene, perhaps due to a read error. This sequence joins TRBV7-7 and TRBJ2-7, with 14 nucleotides matching TRBD2. Germline CDR1 SSHAT, CDR2 FNYEAQ (reference sequence). The CDR3 contains 15 residues. The CDR3 bases are TGTGCTAGCAGCCCGGGACTAGCGGGAGTCTACGAGCAGTACTTC. Translation gives CASSPGLAGVYEQYF.

V is TRBV13 and J is TRBJ1-1, with a weak D call TRBD1 (5 bases). CDR1 PRHDT and CDR2 FYEKMQ come from the germline V gene (reference sequence). Trimming cost V 5 bases and J 6 bases, with 19 bases left between them. This CDR3 region has 15 residues. CDR3 in DNA: TGTGCCAGCAGCCCCCCGCGAGAGACAGTCCCTGAAGCTTTCTTT. Translated: CASSPPRETVPEAFF.

This clone was recorded once. CDR3 amino acids: CASSIDRVVTAESYEQYF. The CDR3 DNA reads as TGTGCCAGCAGCATTGACAGGGTGGTCACTGCTGAATCCTACGAGCAGTACTTC. J is TRBJ2-7 and V is TRBV5-8, with 7 bases matching TRBD1. Germline CDR1 is SGHTS and CDR2 is YDEGEE. This CDR3 comprises 18 residues. Trimming removed 4 bases from V and 1 base from J; junction bases left unmatched: 17. Looking up the rest from reference TRBV5-8 and TRBJ2-7 gives the full variable domain: EAGVTQSPTHLIKTRGQQATLRCSPISGHTSVYWYQQALGLGLQFLLWYDEGEERNRGNFPPRFSGRQFPNYSSELNVNALELEDSALYLCASSIDRVVTAESYEQYFGPGTRLTVT.

The chain links TRBV30 to TRBJ1-6; a possible D gene is TRBD1 (5 bases). Trimming left V 3 bases short and J 9 bases short, with 15 bases between. The CDR3 is 14 residues long. Germline-derived CDR1 and CDR2 are GTSNPN and SVGIG (reference sequence). CDR3 sequence reads: CAWSRGTGSSPLHF. CDR3 bases: TGTGCCTGGAGCCGGGGGACCGGGAGTTCACCCCTCCACTTT.